This TCR beta chain was documented in a study of blood T cell repertoires in COVID-19 (dated by TCRdb to 2020 to 2022). For the wider study: Samples covering the acute and convalescent phases of COVID-19 were provided by collaborators in the United States, Italy and Spain. Where available, HLA class I and class II types were taken from metadata supplied by the sample provider and were not determined by assay-based typing. The prospective study material was composed of cDNA or gDNA derived from T cells, B-cell-depleted T cells, or PBMCs. The samples were drawn from two sources: the first 160 participants of the ongoing ImmuneRACE study, and 1,200 or so subjects contributed by 6 global collaborators. A de-identified subject ID, COVID-19 status, age in years and sex were almost always included in the sample metadata. The repertoires were released in a freely available public database meant as a resource for research on the immune response to SARS-CoV-2. Subjects who had been exposed to COVID-19, were actively infected with it, or had recovered from it provided the deeply sampled blood TCRbeta repertoires that made up the dataset.

The immunoSEQ Assay, a bias-controlled multiplex PCR, was used to amplify TCRbeta CDR3 regions from genomic DNA. Per the original workflow: Within the assay, amplification of reference gene primers was used to estimate how many nucleated cells each sample contained. Sequence reads were collapsed and filtered to measure the absolute abundance of every unique TCRbeta CDR3 rearrangement. For each sample, productive Simpson clonality was calculated as the square root of Simpson's diversity index over productive rearrangements. The table was pulled from immuneACCESS by TCRdb, which kept in-frame rearrangements only. Such tables lose some clones; where checked, under half of the loss comes from unresolved V genes, and the rest has no known cause. V, J and clone size were drawn from that table, and D and trimming were deduced from the DNA. Present in this sample are tens of thousands of clones, 87% of which were seen just once. The ten largest clones take up 5.4% of the sample.

Each collaborating institution followed its own protocols to collect whole blood in K2EDTA tubes. For TCRbeta analysis, collaborators shipped samples as frozen whole blood, isolated PBMCs, or DNA extracted from either of those sample types. On the study overall, not on this receptor specifically: Clinical and demographic metadata were provided uncurated, with the amount varying by source and participant.

The junction shows trimming of 4 bases on V and 6 bases on J, and the gene matches do not reach 17 bases of it. CDR1 and CDR2, per the germline V gene (reference sequence), are LNHNV and YYDKDF. From cysteine to phenylalanine, the CDR3 is 17 amino acids long. Solely the CDR3 DNA is kept, with 51 bases framed from the first base. A single count supports this clone. The specificity of this receptor is unknown. No much larger clone is present one base from it, and per-base qualities are unavailable. The specimen sequenced was peripheral blood. The sequence is built from TRBV15 and TRBJ1-2, with 7 bases aligning to TRBD1. The receptor was isolated from a man aged 55 to 70 with active COVID-19. The CDR3 is CATSTRIKQGLRDGYTF. The nucleotides are TGTGCCACCAGCACACGTATTAAACAGGGGCTGCGTGATGGCTACACCTTC.